The 32 T cell receptor beta chains in this list originate from one sample, sequenced in a study of blood T cell repertoires in COVID-19. TCRdb keeps only in-frame clones here, not all; method: immunoSEQ multiplex PCR. The table has about 470,000 clones, 87% seen once. Source material: PBMCs or T cells enriched from blood (not recorded which). Source of these receptors: a woman between 18 and 29 years old who had recovered from COVID-19.

The rearrangement uses TRBV2 and TRBJ2-7; TRBD1 is a possible D gene (5 bases). V gave up 6 bases and J gave up 5 bases, with 14 bases separating them. Germline CDR1 and CDR2: SNHLY and FYNNEI. The CDR3 is 13 residues long. The CDR3 loop reads CASRPRGWDEQYF. CDR3 bases: TGTGCCAGCAGGCCTAGGGGTTGGGACGAGCAGTACTTC. Full variable domain (missing parts from reference TRBV2 and TRBJ2-7): EPEVTQTPSHQVTQMGQEVILRCVPISNHLYFYWYRQILGQKVEFLVSFYNNEISEKSEIFDDQFSVERPDGSNFTLKIRSTKLEDSAMYFCASRPRGWDEQYFGPGTRLTVT.

This chain links TRBV4-2 with TRBJ1-1, with TRBD1 matching 10 bases. Germline assignment: CDR1 LGHNA and CDR2 YNFKEQ. Trimming at V came to 6 bases and at J to 8 bases, leaving 9 bases not matched to a gene. This CDR3 has 14 amino acids. The CDR3: CASSRVTGGMEAFF. In DNA, the CDR3 is TGTGCCAGCAGTCGCGTGACAGGGGGCATGGAAGCTTTCTTT.

The chain uses TRBV5-6 and TRBJ2-3; possible D gene TRBD2, 6 bases. V dropped 0 bases and J dropped 2 bases, with 16 bases sitting between them. The CDR3 sequence is 17 residues long. CDR1 SGHDT and CDR2 YYEEEE come from the germline V gene. CDR3 loop: CASSLAERGTYTDTQYF. The CDR3 DNA reads as TGTGCCAGCAGCTTGGCCGAACGGGGGACGTACACAGATACGCAGTATTTT.

This clone was counted once. The V gene is TRBV11-2, the J gene TRBJ2-5; 12 nucleotides agree with TRBD2. The CDR3 totals 15 residues. Losses at the gene ends were 4 bases for V and 5 bases for J; bases not matched to a gene: 5. The germline V gene encodes CDR1 SGHAT and CDR2 FQNNGV. This chain's CDR3 is CASSSWTSGAETQYF. For the CDR3, the DNA is TGTGCCAGCAGCTCGTGGACTAGCGGGGCGGAGACCCAGTACTTC.

In its sample, this clone was seen once. The chain recombines TRBV7-2 with TRBJ1-1; D remains ambiguous. CDR3 length equals 14 residues. CDR1 and CDR2 from the germline V gene are SGHTA and FQGNSA. V gave up 3 bases and J gave up 0 bases, with 8 bases separating them. The CDR3 region is CASSFAALNTEAFF. The CDR3, as DNA: TGTGCCAGCAGCTTCGCGGCGTTGAACACTGAAGCTTTCTTT.

There are a few counts of this clone. The chain links TRBV19 to TRBJ1-5; 7 bases agree with TRBD1. V dropped 3 bases and J dropped 3; count of bases not matched to a gene: 8. The germline gives CDR1 LNHDA, CDR2 SQIVND (reference sequence). This CDR3 has 16 residues. The CDR3: CASSMVRTGLNQPQHF. CDR3 in DNA: TGTGCCAGTAGTATGGTCCGGACAGGACTCAATCAGCCCCAGCATTTT.

This clone was seen only once. V and J are TRBV9 and TRBJ1-2, with 8 bases matching TRBD1. Trimming cost V 3 bases and J 8 bases; bases outside gene matches: 9. From germline, CDR1 is SGDLS and CDR2 YYNGEE. The CDR3 length is 14 residues. The CDR3 loop reads CASSDRGSFNGYTF. CDR3 DNA sequence: TGTGCCAGCAGCGACAGGGGGTCTTTTAACGGCTACACCTTC.

The chain recombines TRBV15 with TRBJ1-1; TRBD1 matches at 8 bases. This CDR3 is built from 16 residues. J was trimmed by 5 bases and V by 0 bases; bases with no gene match: 8. Per germline, CDR1 LNHNV and CDR2 YYDKDF (reference sequence). CDR3 amino acids: CATSREGTGGGTEAFF. CDR3 coding DNA: TGTGCCACCAGCAGAGAAGGAACAGGGGGTGGAACTGAAGCTTTCTTT.

This chain connects TRBV7-2 to TRBJ1-1, with D possibly matching TRBD1 (5 bases). The CDR3 runs 14 residues. Trimming pared 6 bases from V and 0 bases from J, leaving 11 bases between. Germline V lookup: CDR1 SGHTA, CDR2 FQGNSA. CDR3 nucleotides: TGTGCCAGCAGTCTTTCGGGGGTGAACACTGAAGCTTTCTTT. This encodes CASSLSGVNTEAFF.

The J gene is TRBJ1-1, the V gene TRBV10-3, with D tentatively TRBD1 (6 bases). V shed 4 bases and J shed 0 bases, with 18 bases lying between them. CDR3 size: 17 residues. Germline V gene data show CDR1 as ENHRY and CDR2 as SYGVKD. The chain's CDR3 is CAISVLRGIRVNTEAFF. The CDR3 DNA is TGTGCCATCAGTGTACTCAGGGGAATTCGTGTGAACACTGAAGCTTTCTTT.

This clone was found once. The V gene is TRBV5-1, the J gene TRBJ1-1; D uncertain. Germline V gene data show CDR1 as SGHRS and CDR2 as YFSETQ. The CDR3 runs 18 residues. V gave up 0 bases and J gave up 1 base, with 19 bases separating them. CDR3 DNA: TGCGCCAGCAGCTTGGGCCGGAATCAGGCCGGATCGAACACTGAAGCTTTCTTT. The encoded protein is CASSLGRNQAGSNTEAFF.

The CDR3 loop is CASSLSLQGNQPQHF. In DNA, the CDR3 is TGTGCCAGCAGCTTGTCCTTACAGGGCAATCAGCCCCAGCATTTT. The J gene is TRBJ1-5, the V gene TRBV5-8, with a weak D call TRBD1 (5 bases). Trimming removed 1 base from V and 2 bases from J, with 10 bases in between. CDR1 SGHTS and CDR2 YDEGEE come from the germline V gene. This CDR3 comprises 15 residues.

In regard to this clone: Other DNA sequences in this sample translate to the same CDR3. The V and J genes are TRBV5-6 and TRBJ1-6; 9 bases map to TRBD1. The germline gives CDR1 SGHDT, CDR2 YYEEEE. V lost 0 bases and J lost 10; bases outside the gene matches: 2. There are 14 residues in the CDR3. The CDR3 region is CASSLGQGGSPLHF. The CDR3 DNA sequence: TGTGCCAGCAGCTTGGGACAGGGGGGATCACCCCTCCACTTT. The full variable domain, its missing parts supplied by reference TRBV5-6 and TRBJ1-6, is DAGVTQSPTHLIKTRGQQVTLRCSPKSGHDTVSWYQQALGQGPQFIFQYYEEEERQRGNFPDRFSGHQFPNYSSELNVNALLLGDSALYLCASSLGQGGSPLHFGNGTRLTVT.

Details on this clone: Mismatch with germline at one junction end may stem from a read error. The genes are TRBV29-1 and TRBJ1-1; 9 bases fit TRBD1. The CDR3 covers 12 residues. In germline, CDR1 is SQVTM, CDR2 ANQGSEA. CDR3 sequence (DNA): TGCAGCGCCCTGACAGGGGGGAGGGATCGGAGGTTT. Amino acids: CSALTGGRDRRF.

A remark on this clone: At one of its ends the junction is not consistent with the germline gene, which may arise from a read error. The V call is TRBV3-1 (or the pseudogene TRBV3-2), the J call TRBJ1-4; no clear D gene. CDR1 LGHDT and CDR2 YNNKEL come from the germline V gene (reference sequence). This CDR3 is 14 amino acids long. The CDR3 is CASNQGRSNEKLFF. The CDR3 coding sequence is TGTGCCAGCAACCAAGGGCGGAGTAATGAAAAACTGTTTTTT.

This clone was seen once. The chain recombines TRBV4-1 with TRBJ2-5; a weak D match, TRBD1 (5 bases). V lost 0 bases, J lost 2 bases, and 10 bases lay in between. The CDR3 runs to 15 residues. The germline V gene has CDR1 MGHRA and CDR2 YSYEKL. The CDR3 sequence is CASSQEGRQQETQYF. The CDR3 DNA reads TGCGCCAGCAGCCAAGAAGGCAGACAGCAAGAGACCCAGTACTTC.

V is TRBV11-2 and J is TRBJ1-1, with 12 positions matching TRBD1. The CDR3 is 16 residues long. The germline V gene has CDR1 SGHAT and CDR2 FQNNGV. Trimming took 1 base from V and 6 from J; bases not matched to a gene: 6. The CDR3 DNA sequence: TGTGCCAGCAGCTTAGGAGGGACAGGGGGCCTGGCTGAAGCTTTCTTT. Its translation is CASSLGGTGGLAEAFF.

The rearrangement uses TRBV5-8 and TRBJ1-6; unclear D gene. Germline V gene data show CDR1 as SGHTS and CDR2 as YDEGEE. This CDR3 comprises 17 residues. With 3 bases removed from V and 3 bases from J, the gap between germline ends came to 16 bases. CDR3 nucleotides: TGTGCCAGCAGCTCCGACCCGGCGGCTAACTATAATTCACCCCTCCACTTT. It codes for CASSSDPAANYNSPLHF.

The J gene is TRBJ2-1, the V gene TRBV2, with 7 bases matching TRBD2. The V gene end was trimmed by 10 bases and the J gene end by 2 bases; junction bases not matched to a gene: 8. The length of the CDR3 is 14 residues. The germline gives CDR1 SNHLY, CDR2 FYNNEI. CDR3: CATQTSNAYNEQFF. CDR3 sequence (DNA): TGTGCCACCCAGACTAGCAACGCCTACAATGAGCAGTTCTTC.

The rearrangement uses TRBV7-9 and TRBJ2-3; TRBD2 aligns across 16 bases. The ends lost 5 bases at V and 6 bases at J; junction bases unmatched: 14. Germline V CDR1 and CDR2: SEHNR, FQNEAQ (reference sequence). This CDR3 is 19 amino acids long. The CDR3 DNA reads TGTGCCAGCAGCCTCCTGGGACTAGCGGGGGGGTCCCAGGGGGATACGCAGTATTTT. Its protein product is CASSLLGLAGGSQGDTQYF.

With respect to this clone: The sample carries other DNA sequences with the same CDR3. In DNA form, the CDR3 reads TGTGCCAGTAGTAGACAGGGAAGTACTGAAGCTTTCTTT. Amino acid sequence: CASSRQGSTEAFF. The chain employs TRBV19 and TRBJ1-1; 7 bases align to TRBD1. The CDR3 is 13 amino acids. After removal of 4 bases from V and 5 bases from J, the junction contained 4 bases not matched to a gene. The V gene's germline CDR1 is LNHDA and CDR2 SQIVND (reference sequence).

The gene calls are TRBV27 and TRBJ2-2; TRBD2 matches at 9 bases. Germline loops: CDR1 MNHEY, CDR2 SMNVEV (reference sequence). V gave up 6 bases and J gave up 3 bases; unmatched junction bases: 11. The CDR3 runs to 17 residues. CDR3 amino acids: CASRTYGGGADTGELFF. CDR3 nucleotide sequence: TGTGCCAGCAGGACGTACGGCGGGGGGGCGGACACCGGGGAGCTGTTTTTT.

This chain uses TRBV5-1 with TRBJ1-2, with D hard to call. The CDR3 loop spans 14 amino acids. V was pared by 2 bases and J by 8 bases, with 16 bases between. Germline assignment: CDR1 SGHRS and CDR2 YFSETQ. The CDR3: CASSLSAASEGYTF. The DNA of the CDR3 is TGCGCCAGCAGCTTATCGGCGGCATCGGAGGGCTACACCTTC.

The count of this clone is one. The V call is TRBV27, the J call TRBJ2-1, with TRBD2 matching 8 bases. Germline V gene lookup returns CDR1 MNHEY and CDR2 SMNVEV (reference sequence). This CDR3 has 15 residues. The trim removed 6 bases at V and 6 bases at J, leaving 10 bases unmatched. This chain's CDR3 is CASSSRIAGRNEQFF. The CDR3 DNA follows: TGTGCCAGCAGCAGTCGGATAGCGGGGCGCAATGAGCAGTTCTTC.

This chain uses TRBV14 with TRBJ2-6, with D unresolved. V lost 4 bases and J lost 1, with 17 bases in between. The CDR3 extends over 18 amino acids. Germline V gene lookup returns CDR1 SGHDN and CDR2 FVKESK. Written as DNA, the CDR3 is TGTGCCAGCAGCCCTCACCCAAAGGCAGGTTCTGGGGCCAACGTCCTGACTTTC. Translation: CASSPHPKAGSGANVLTF. The complete variable domain, with remaining parts taken from reference TRBV14 and TRBJ2-6, reads EAGVTQFPSHSVIEKGQTVTLRCDPISGHDNLYWYRRVMGKEIKFLLHFVKESKQDESGMPNNRFLAERTGGTYSTLKVQPAELEDSGVYFCASSPHPKAGSGANVLTFGAGSRLTVL.

The V call is TRBV30, the J call TRBJ2-3; D remains unclear. This CDR3 has 13 amino acids. Trimming took 0 bases from V and 6 from J, leaving 10 bases between them. Per the germline V gene, CDR1 is GTSNPN and CDR2 is SVGIG (reference sequence). DNA of the CDR3: TGTGCCTGGAGTGTTACATCATGGGATACGCAGTATTTT. It encodes CAWSVTSWDTQYF.

The V gene is TRBV2, the J gene TRBJ2-3; weak D call: TRBD1 (5 bases). The CDR3 totals 14 residues. Germline lookup yields CDR1 SNHLY and CDR2 FYNNEI. The V gene lost 4 bases and the J gene lost 1 base, with 9 bases spanning the gap. The CDR3 protein is CASSVGARTDTQYF. The CDR3 DNA follows: TGTGCCAGCAGTGTAGGGGCGCGCACAGATACGCAGTATTTT. Filled out from reference TRBV2 and TRBJ2-3, the complete variable domain reads EPEVTQTPSHQVTQMGQEVILRCVPISNHLYFYWYRQILGQKVEFLVSFYNNEISEKSEIFDDQFSVERPDGSNFTLKIRSTKLEDSAMYFCASSVGARTDTQYFGPGTRLTVL.

The chain employs TRBV27 and TRBJ1-4, with a weak D call TRBD1 (5 bases). The V end lost 1 base, the J end lost 7 bases, and 13 bases lay between the germline ends. The CDR3 length is 15 residues. Germline CDR1 reads MNHEY; CDR2 reads SMNVEV (reference sequence). The CDR3 DNA reads TGTGCCAGCAGTTTATACCTCGACAGTGCTGAAAAACTGTTTTTT. Translating it yields CASSLYLDSAEKLFF. Supplemented by reference TRBV27 and TRBJ1-4, the full variable domain reads EAQVTQNPRYLITVTGKKLTVTCSQNMNHEYMSWYRQDPGLGLRQIYYSMNVEVTDKGDVPEGYKVSRKEKRNFPLILESPSPNQTSLYFCASSLYLDSAEKLFFGSGTQLSVL.

Notes on this clone: Other DNA sequences of this sample code for an identical CDR3. V usage is TRBV2 and J usage is TRBJ2-5; no reliable D call. V was trimmed by 6 bases and J by 5 bases, leaving 7 bases between them. CDR3 length: 11 amino acids. Germline assignment: CDR1 SNHLY and CDR2 FYNNEI. This chain's CDR3 is CASSVRETQYF. In DNA, the CDR3 is TGTGCCAGCAGCGTACGGGAGACCCAGTACTTC. Full variable domain (remainder filled in from reference TRBV2 and TRBJ2-5): EPEVTQTPSHQVTQMGQEVILRCVPISNHLYFYWYRQILGQKVEFLVSFYNNEISEKSEIFDDQFSVERPDGSNFTLKIRSTKLEDSAMYFCASSVRETQYFGPGTRLLVL.

The V and J genes are TRBV5-1 and TRBJ1-4, with 12 bases matching TRBD1. CDR1 SGHRS and CDR2 YFSETQ come from the germline V gene. The CDR3 extends over 15 amino acids. V lost 4 bases and J lost 6; bases outside the gene matches: 4. CDR3 coding DNA: TGCGCCAGCAGCGGGACAGGGGGCCGGGATGAAAAACTGTTTTTT. Protein: CASSGTGGRDEKLFF.

This chain links TRBV7-8 with TRBJ2-7; D ambiguous. This CDR3 contains 11 residues. Germline loops: CDR1 SGHVS, CDR2 FQNEAQ. V lost 5 bases and J 6 bases, leaving 8 bases between the germline ends. CDR3 sequence: CASSPSSEQYF. CDR3 coding DNA: TGTGCCAGCAGCCCTAGTTCCGAGCAGTACTTC.

V gene TRBV10-1 combines with J gene TRBJ1-6, with unresolved D. Germline CDR1 WNHNN, CDR2 SYGVQD (reference sequence). Trimming stripped 8 bases from V and 9 bases from J, with 14 bases between. The CDR3 sequence is 13 residues long. CDR3 sequence reads: CASRESFGSPLHF. The CDR3 coding sequence is TGCGCCAGCCGAGAATCTTTTGGTTCACCCCTCCACTTT.